The T cell receptor beta chain described here comes from a study of T cells after yellow fever vaccination. V dropped 3 bases and J dropped 3 bases, with 9 bases sitting between them. CDR3 length: 14 residues. CDR1 MNHEY and CDR2 SMNVEV come from the germline V gene (reference sequence). This clonotype appeared a few times. In TCRdb, the 5' RACE reads were re-called with MiXCR into one record per CDR3 protein. Of approximately 90,000 distinct CDR3 sequences listed, roughly 14% are singletons. The chain uses TRBV27 and TRBJ1-5, with a possible D match to TRBD1 (6 bases). The clonotype originates from a young man who received the YFV17D yellow fever vaccine. Sequences were derived from CD8+ T cells not binding an NS4B(214-222) dextramer, sorted from PBMCs, sampled approximately 22 days after the first yellow fever vaccination. CDR3: CASSFGGNNQPQHF. The CDR3 DNA is TGTGCCAGCAGTTTCGGGGGCAACAATCAGCCCCAGCATTTT.